This T cell receptor beta chain was obtained from a study of T cells in Graves' hyperthyroidism and ophthalmopathy. V shed 3 bases and J 4 bases; nucleotides not matched to a gene: 1. The germline CDR1 and CDR2 sequences are SNHLY and FYNNEI. The CDR3 runs to 14 residues. Study-level results: Ophthalmopathy stood apart from stable hyperthyroidism in a 13 V-J model.

This clonotype was counted ten times or more. Antigen specificity is unknown. RNA transcripts provided the source from which TCR beta CDR3 regions were amplified. Primed by the HTBI set, a first-round RT-PCR was run on the TCR CDR3. MiXCR was run by TCRdb on the multiplex PCR reads, yielding one entry per CDR3 protein. The sample consists of approximately 380,000 distinct CDR3 sequences, approximately 17% of them appearing once. Sequenced sample: blood. The receptor's source is a young man with Graves' ophthalmopathy. The genes are TRBV2 and TRBJ2-3; 10 bases agree with TRBD2. DNA of the CDR3: TGTGCCAGCAGTGACGGGACTAGCGCAGATACGCAGTATTTT. Amino acids: CASSDGTSADTQYF.